This TCR beta chain was documented in a study of Ad26.COV2.S vaccination and SARS-CoV-2 variants. Study-wide background: Each vaccinee took Ad26.COV2.S intramuscularly, once or twice 56 days apart. Study outcomes and limitations: People who got the vaccine or the placebo had similar non-spike TCR breadth.

This table comes from immunoSEQ multiplex PCR, and its TCRdb copy is limited to in-frame clones, with some not included. Among around 450,000 clones listed, 89% were seen once. Described treatment: over 15 received Ad26.COV2.S at low or high dose, single or two shots; about five received placebo; per-sample allocation not given. Day 63 following the first vaccine or placebo injection was when the samples were taken. The administered vaccine (an Ad26 vector) expressed Wuhan-strain SARS-CoV-2 spike. CDR3 length equals 16 residues. Germline V lookup: CDR1 SGHAT, CDR2 FQNNGV. V was clipped by 4 bases and J by 5 bases; unmatched bases: 6. On this clone itself: The antigen remains undetermined.

The source is a person between 18 and 65 years old who received the Ad26.COV2.S COVID-19 vaccine or a placebo. The J gene is TRBJ2-3, the V gene TRBV11-2, with 13 bases identical to TRBD2. Source: peripheral blood, taken in a trial of Ad26.COV2.S vaccine versus placebo. The CDR3 sequence is CASSSGLAGVVDTQYF. The CDR3 DNA reads TGTGCCAGCAGCTCTGGACTAGCGGGAGTTGTAGATACGCAGTATTTT. The full variable domain, its missing parts supplied by reference TRBV11-2 and TRBJ2-3, is EAGVAQSPRYKIIEKRQSVAFWCNPISGHATLYWYQQILGQGPKLLIQFQNNGVVDDSQLPKDRFSAERLKGVDSTLKIQPAKLEDSAVYLCASSSGLAGVVDTQYFGPGTRLTVL.